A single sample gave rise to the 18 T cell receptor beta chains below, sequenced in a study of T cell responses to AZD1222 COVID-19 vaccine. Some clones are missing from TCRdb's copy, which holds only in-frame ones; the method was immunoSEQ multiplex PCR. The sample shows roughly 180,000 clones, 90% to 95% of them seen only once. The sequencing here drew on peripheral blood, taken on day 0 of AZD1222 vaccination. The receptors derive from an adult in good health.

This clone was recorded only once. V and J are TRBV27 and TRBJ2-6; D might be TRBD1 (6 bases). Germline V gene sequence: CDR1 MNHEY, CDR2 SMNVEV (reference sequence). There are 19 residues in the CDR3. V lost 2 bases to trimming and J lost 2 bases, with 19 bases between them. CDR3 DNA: TGTGCCAGCAGTTTAATTGGGGGCAGGGTGGTACCTGGGGCCAACGTCCTGACTTTC. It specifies CASSLIGGRVVPGANVLTF.

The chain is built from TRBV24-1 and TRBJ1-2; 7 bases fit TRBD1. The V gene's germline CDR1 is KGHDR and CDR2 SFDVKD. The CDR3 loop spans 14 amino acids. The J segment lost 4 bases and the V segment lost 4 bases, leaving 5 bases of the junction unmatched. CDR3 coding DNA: TGTGCCACCAGTGACCGACGGGACAGCTATGGCTACACCTTC. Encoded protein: CATSDRRDSYGYTF.

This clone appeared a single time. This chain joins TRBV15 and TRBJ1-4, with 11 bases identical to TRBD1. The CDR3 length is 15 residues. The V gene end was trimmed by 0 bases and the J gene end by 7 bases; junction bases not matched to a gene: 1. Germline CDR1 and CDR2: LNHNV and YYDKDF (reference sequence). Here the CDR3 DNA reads TGTGCCACCAGCAGAGATGGGACAGGGGGTGAAAAACTGTTTTTT. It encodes CATSRDGTGGEKLFF. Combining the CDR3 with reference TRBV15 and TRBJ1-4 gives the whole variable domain DAMVIQNPRYQVTQFGKPVTLSCSQTLNHNVMYWYQQKSSQAPKLLFHYYDKDFNNEADTPDNFQSRRPNTSFCFLDIRSPGLGDTAMYLCATSRDGTGGEKLFFGSGTQLSVL.

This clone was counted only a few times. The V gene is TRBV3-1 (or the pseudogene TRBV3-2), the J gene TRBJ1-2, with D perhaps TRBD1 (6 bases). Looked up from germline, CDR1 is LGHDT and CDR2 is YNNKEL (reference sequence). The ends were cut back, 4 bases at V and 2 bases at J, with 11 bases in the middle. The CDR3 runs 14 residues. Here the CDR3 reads CASSPPGTNYGYTF. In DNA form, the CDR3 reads TGTGCCAGCAGCCCCCCCGGGACAAACTATGGCTACACCTTC.

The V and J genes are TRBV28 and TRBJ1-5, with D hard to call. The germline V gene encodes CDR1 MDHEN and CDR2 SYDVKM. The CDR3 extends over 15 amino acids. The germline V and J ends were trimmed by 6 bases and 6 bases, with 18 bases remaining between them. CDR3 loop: CASSPPERTFQPQHF. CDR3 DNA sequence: TGTGCCAGCAGCCCACCCGAACGGACGTTTCAGCCCCAGCATTTT.

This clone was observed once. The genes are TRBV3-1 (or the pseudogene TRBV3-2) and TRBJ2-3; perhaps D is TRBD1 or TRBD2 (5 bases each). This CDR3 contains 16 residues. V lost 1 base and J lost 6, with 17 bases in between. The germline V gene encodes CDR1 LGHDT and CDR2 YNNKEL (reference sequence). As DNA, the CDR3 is TGTGCCAGCAGCCAAGGAAGACGGGGCTTGGGGGATACGCAGTATTTT. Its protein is CASSQGRRGLGDTQYF.

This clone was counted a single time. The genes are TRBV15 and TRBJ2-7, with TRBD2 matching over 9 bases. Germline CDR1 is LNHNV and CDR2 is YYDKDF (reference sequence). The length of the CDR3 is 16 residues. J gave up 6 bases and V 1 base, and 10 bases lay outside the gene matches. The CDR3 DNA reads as TGTGCCACCAGCAGAGCCAATATAGCGGGAGCTCCCGAGCAGTACTTC. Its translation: CATSRANIAGAPEQYF.

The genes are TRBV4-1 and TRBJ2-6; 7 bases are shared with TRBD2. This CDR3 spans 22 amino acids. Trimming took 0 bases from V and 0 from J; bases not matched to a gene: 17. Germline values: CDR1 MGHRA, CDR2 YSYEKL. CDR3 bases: TGCGCCAGCAGCCAAGATAAGGGCCCGGGACTACTGCTCTTCTCTGGGGCCAACGTCCTGACTTTC. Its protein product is CASSQDKGPGLLLFSGANVLTF.

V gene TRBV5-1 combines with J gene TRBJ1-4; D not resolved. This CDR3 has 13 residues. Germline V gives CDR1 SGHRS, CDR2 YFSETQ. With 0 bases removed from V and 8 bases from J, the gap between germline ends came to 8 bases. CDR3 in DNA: TGCGCCAGCAGCTTGGCCGGTGAGGAAAAACTGTTTTTT. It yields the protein CASSLAGEEKLFF.

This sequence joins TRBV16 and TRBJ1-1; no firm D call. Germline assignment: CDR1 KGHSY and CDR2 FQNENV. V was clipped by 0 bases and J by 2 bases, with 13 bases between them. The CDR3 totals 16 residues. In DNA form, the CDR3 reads TGTGCCAGCAGCCAATCGGGGAGGTTGGGAAACACTGAAGCTTTCTTT. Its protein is CASSQSGRLGNTEAFF.

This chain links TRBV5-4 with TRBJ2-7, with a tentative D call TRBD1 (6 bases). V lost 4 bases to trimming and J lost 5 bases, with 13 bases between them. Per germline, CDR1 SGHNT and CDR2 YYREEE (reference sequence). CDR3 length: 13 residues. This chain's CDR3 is CASSTQGIHEQYF. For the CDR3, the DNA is TGTGCCAGCAGCACGCAGGGGATCCACGAGCAGTACTTC. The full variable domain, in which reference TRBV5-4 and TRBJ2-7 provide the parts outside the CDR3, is ETGVTQSPTHLIKTRGQQVTLRCSSQSGHNTVSWYQQALGQGPQFIFQYYREEENGRGNFPPRFSGLQFPNYSSELNVNALELDDSALYLCASSTQGIHEQYFGPGTRLTVT.

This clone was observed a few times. CDR3 DNA: TGCGCCAGCAGCCCCCACCCGGGACAGGGCCTCGAAAAACTGTTTTTT. Translated, it gives CASSPHPGQGLEKLFF. The V and J genes are TRBV4-1 and TRBJ1-4; 9 nucleotides align to TRBD1. Germline CDR1 reads MGHRA; CDR2 reads YSYEKL. The CDR3 runs 16 residues. V lost 4 bases, J lost 8 bases, and 11 bases stayed unmatched.

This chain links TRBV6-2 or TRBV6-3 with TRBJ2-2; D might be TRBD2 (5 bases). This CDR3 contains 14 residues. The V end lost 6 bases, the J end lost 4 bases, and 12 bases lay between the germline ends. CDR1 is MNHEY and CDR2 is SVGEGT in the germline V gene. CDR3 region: CASRPTRVTGELFF. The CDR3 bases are TGTGCCAGCAGACCTACTAGGGTCACCGGGGAGCTGTTTTTT.

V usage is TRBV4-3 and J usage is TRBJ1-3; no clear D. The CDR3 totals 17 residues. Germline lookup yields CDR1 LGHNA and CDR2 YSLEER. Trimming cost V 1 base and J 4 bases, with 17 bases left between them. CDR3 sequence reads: CASSQVRLAPQGNTIYF. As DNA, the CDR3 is TGCGCCAGCAGCCAAGTTCGACTGGCGCCACAGGGAAACACCATATATTTT.

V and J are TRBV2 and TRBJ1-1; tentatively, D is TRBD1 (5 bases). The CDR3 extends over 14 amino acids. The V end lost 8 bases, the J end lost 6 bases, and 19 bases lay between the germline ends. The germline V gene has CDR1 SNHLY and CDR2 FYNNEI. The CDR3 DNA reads TGTGCCAGCGATGGCCCCGCCAACAGGCCTGAAGCTTTCTTT. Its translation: CASDGPANRPEAFF.

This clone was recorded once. The CDR3 loop is CASSESLSASSYNEQFF. In DNA, the CDR3 is TGCGCCAGCAGTGAGTCGCTAAGCGCGAGCTCCTACAATGAGCAGTTCTTC. The chain uses TRBV10-2 and TRBJ2-1; no clear D gene. CDR3 size: 17 residues. V lost 0 bases and J lost 0, with 12 bases in between. CDR1 is WSHSY, CDR2 SAAADI, per germline.

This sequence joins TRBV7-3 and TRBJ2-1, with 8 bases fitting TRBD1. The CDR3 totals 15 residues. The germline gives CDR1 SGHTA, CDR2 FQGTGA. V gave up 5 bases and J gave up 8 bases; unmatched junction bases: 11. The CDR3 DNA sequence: TGTGCCAGCAGCCCCGTCCCCCAGGGGGCGGATGAGCAGTTCTTC. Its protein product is CASSPVPQGADEQFF. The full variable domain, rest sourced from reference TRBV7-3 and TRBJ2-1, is GAGVSQTPSNKVTEKGKYVELRCDPISGHTALYWYRQSLGQGPEFLIYFQGTGAADDSGLPNDRFFAVRPEGSVSTLKIQRTERGDSAVYLCASSPVPQGADEQFFGPGTRLTVL.

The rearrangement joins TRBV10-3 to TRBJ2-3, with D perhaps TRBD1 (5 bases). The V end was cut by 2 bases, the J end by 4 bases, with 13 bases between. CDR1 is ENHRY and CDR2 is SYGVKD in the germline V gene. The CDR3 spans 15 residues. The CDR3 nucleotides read TGTGCCATCAGTGAGAGGGCAGGGATGTCAGATACGCAGTATTTT. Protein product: CAISERAGMSDTQYF.